This TCR beta chain was retrieved from a study of radiation and T cells in renal cell carcinoma (dated by TCRdb to 2020 to 2021). Context from the whole study: A total of around 53 samples underwent TCR beta sequencing, made up of approximately 26 tumors and around 27 peripheral blood samples. Across all 53 samples, 3.5 million to 4.5 million unique CDR3 nucleotide sequences encoding around 2.8 million unique CDR3 amino acid sequences were identified.

TCR beta libraries were generated from genomic DNA with the immunoSEQ kit, following the manufacturer's recommendations. To prepare the libraries, a first multiplex PCR with proprietary primers was run, followed by a second PCR that added unique barcodes, and a bead cleanup was done after each round. A kit-provided positive control reaction and a negative control reaction were included in every sample batch. The final libraries were assessed on an Agilent 4200 TapeStation D1000 ScreenTape, pooled by volume, and quantified by qPCR. Sequencing was performed on an Illumina NextSeq500 with a MidOutput 150-cycle cartridge, and 156 Read1 and 15 Index1 cycles were run with kit custom primers. The pooled library was loaded at around 1 pM, and roughly 20% PhiX control was spiked in. The paper's data handling went like this. Vendor-processed data were analyzed in R, with a clonotype defined as all T cells sharing the same CDR3 nucleotide sequence. For clone abundance analyses, frequencies were normalized to the 10,000 most abundant clones in each sample. Before analysis, public T cell clones were removed, and these numbered fewer than six per sample on average. Dominant motifs were analyzed with ImmunoMap using the PAM10 matrix, a gap penalty of 30, and a homology threshold of 0.3, and motifs with a cumulative frequency of at least 0.01 were considered dominant. The source is immuneACCESS, and TCRdb retained only in-frame sequences with V and J called. Part of the clones is not carried over; for the studies checked, unresolved V genes explain less than half of this, and the remainder is unexplained. The V and J calls and clone size are taken from that table; D and trimming were inferred from the DNA. Present in this sample are 15,000 to 20,000 clones, 58% of which were seen just once. The ten biggest clones cover more than 9% of the sample.

This clone was seen more than once but under ten times. The target of this receptor is not known. Per-base quality was not reported, and no clone a single base away is much larger than it. Results and caveats for the whole study, not just this receptor: Irradiated tumors contained more dominant CDR3 motifs, and these motifs occupied a larger share of the repertoire than in control tumors. Only small tumor regions of 0.8 to 1 g were available, so intratumoral heterogeneity was not captured. With a single-armed trial design, the study had no way to address how radiation dose or scheduling affects the TCR repertoire. Higher TCR clonality was observed in irradiated tumors than in controls, with an average of about 50% of the repertoire accounted for by the top 100 clonotypes, compared with 43% in nephrectomy-only tumors.

Per the publication, the time point label means: tumor resected at nephrectomy. In the paper's terms, the treatment or condition label means: treatment-naive control, cytoreductive nephrectomy. The control tumors were taken from treatment-naive renal cell carcinoma patients who had cytoreductive nephrectomy with no earlier radiation. Every patient's renal cell carcinoma showed clear cell pathology. Control tumors used for TCR sequencing came from several females and some eleven males, resected 2011 to 2014, with median age roughly 55 years (range about 40 to 85). Tumors were mechanically dissociated, digested with collagenase/hyaluronidase at 37 °C, processed in gentleMACS C tubes, and stored in liquid nitrogen. The QIAamp DNA Blood Mini Kit (Qiagen) was used to prepare genomic DNA for TCR sequencing. The analyses included only samples that passed all quality control checks. CDR1 and CDR2 were assigned from the germline V gene as SNHLY and FYNNEI. The CDR3 measures 14 amino acids from cysteine to phenylalanine. Solely the CDR3 DNA is kept, with 42 bases framed from the first base. A distance of 19 bases separates the germline ends of V and J, which lose 6 bases and 8 bases respectively.

The V gene is TRBV2 and the J gene is TRBJ1-2; 6 matching bases give a weak D call of TRBD1. This receptor was taken from a man aged 35-49 years with renal cell carcinoma. The sample was tumor tissue, taken from a patient whose treatment was nephrectomy without radiotherapy. The nucleotide sequence reads as follows: TGTGCCAGCAGGAGGGGGTTCCCCAACGAGGGCTACACCTTC. Protein translation: CASRRGFPNEGYTF.